Following are 26 T cell receptor beta chains from one sample sequenced in a study of cytomegalovirus exposure and HLA in healthy donors. The study ran its PCR with 60 Vbeta and 13 Jbeta primers. Repertoires were generated with immunoSEQ multiplex PCR, while TCRdb's copy carries only in-frame clones and drops some. The profile covers 55,000 to 65,000 clones, with approximately 75% appearing a single time and approximately 3.6% taken by the ten largest. Sequenced: PBMCs. These receptors all come from a woman aged 40 to 55 in good health and CMV-seropositive.

This chain uses TRBV6-1 with TRBJ1-6, with 7 bases aligning to TRBD1. This CDR3 spans 15 amino acids. Germline assignment: CDR1 MNHNS and CDR2 SASEGT. With V trimmed by 5 bases and J by 8 bases, 9 bases remained unmatched. The DNA for the CDR3 is TGTGCCAGCAGTCCCCTTGTCAGGGGGGATTCACCCCTCCACTTT. This sequence encodes CASSPLVRGDSPLHF.

This rearrangement joins TRBV5-6 to TRBJ2-7, with D possibly TRBD1 on 6 matching bases. The V and J ends lost 6 bases and 2 bases respectively, with 12 bases between them. The CDR3 runs to 13 residues. Germline values: CDR1 SGHDT, CDR2 YYEEEE. The CDR3: CASTSDRTYEQYF. The CDR3 DNA is TGTGCCAGCACGTCCGACAGGACCTACGAGCAGTACTTC.

J is TRBJ1-6 and V is TRBV2, with D maybe TRBD1 (6 bases). Germline V CDR1 and CDR2: SNHLY, FYNNEI. Between the trimmed V and J ends, which lost 7 bases and 9 bases, there was a span of 13 bases. This CDR3 is built from 13 residues. Here the CDR3 reads CASNRAESSPLHF. In DNA, the CDR3 is TGTGCCAGCAACAGGGCAGAGAGTTCACCCCTCCACTTT.

The rearrangement uses TRBV7-9 and TRBJ1-1; 10 bases are a match to TRBD1. Germline CDR1 is SEHNR and CDR2 is FQNEAQ (reference sequence). The CDR3 runs to 15 residues. Trimming cost V 6 bases and J 6 bases; bases outside gene matches: 10. The CDR3 here is CASRGSGTGDAEAFF. CDR3 DNA sequence: TGTGCCAGCAGAGGTTCCGGGACAGGGGACGCTGAAGCTTTCTTT.

The V and J genes are TRBV7-3 and TRBJ1-4, with D maybe TRBD1 (6 bases). Trimming left V 1 base short and J 5 bases short, with 14 bases between. CDR3 size: 16 residues. CDR1 is SGHTA, CDR2 FQGTGA, per germline. The CDR3 reads CASSLKGGAGNEKLFF. The CDR3 DNA follows: TGTGCCAGCAGCTTAAAGGGGGGGGCAGGGAATGAAAAACTGTTTTTT.

This clone was seen only a few times. V and J are TRBV9 and TRBJ2-5; perhaps TRBD1 as D (6 bases). This CDR3 has 13 amino acids. Trimming removed 4 bases from V and 3 bases from J, with 10 bases in between. Germline loops: CDR1 SGDLS, CDR2 YYNGEE. The CDR3 spells CASSFGQKETQYF. CDR3 sequence (DNA): TGTGCCAGCAGCTTCGGACAGAAAGAGACCCAGTACTTC.

Regarding this clone: The junction does not match germline at one end; this may be a read error. This chain links TRBV14 with TRBJ2-3; 9 bases map to TRBD2. The CDR3 contains 16 residues. Germline V gives CDR1 SGHDN, CDR2 FVKESK. CDR3 amino acids: CVSSLRGGDFTDTQYF. The DNA for the CDR3 is TGTGTCAGCAGCTTGCGGGGGGGCGATTTCACAGATACGCAGTATTTT.

The chain carries TRBV4-3 and TRBJ2-2; D may be TRBD2 (6 bases). V shed 1 base and J shed 5 bases, with 14 bases lying between them. In germline, CDR1 is LGHNA, CDR2 YSLEER. The CDR3 length is 16 residues. The CDR3 region has the DNA TGCGCCAGCAGCCAAGCAGCAGGGAGGAGGACCGGGGAGCTGTTTTTT. Residues: CASSQAAGRRTGELFF.

This rearrangement joins TRBV28 to TRBJ1-6, with D unresolved. The CDR3 runs to 12 residues. V lost 7 bases to trimming and J lost 10 bases, with 11 bases between them. Germline assignment: CDR1 MDHEN and CDR2 SYDVKM. The DNA for the CDR3 is TGTGCCAGCACTAACCGCGTGTCACCCCTCCACTTT. This codes for CASTNRVSPLHF.

This chain joins TRBV6-1 and TRBJ1-1; D not certain. Germline values: CDR1 MNHNS, CDR2 SASEGT. Between the trimmed V and J ends, which lost 6 bases and 0 bases, there was a span of 8 bases. The CDR3 sequence is 13 residues long. CDR3 bases: TGTGCCAGCAGCTCTAATGTGAACACTGAAGCTTTCTTT. This encodes CASSSNVNTEAFF.

The chain joins TRBV5-5 to TRBJ2-7; 9 bases are a match to TRBD2. The CDR3 is made up of 15 amino acids. Germline V CDR1 and CDR2: SGHKS, YYEKEE (reference sequence). V lost 5 bases to trimming and J lost 2 bases; unmatched junction nucleotides: 8. The CDR3 DNA follows: TGTGCCAGCAGACCTTTAGCGGGGGCAGCCTACGAGCAGTACTTC. Amino acid sequence: CASRPLAGAAYEQYF.

The chain links TRBV30 to TRBJ2-2, with a tentative D call TRBD1 (6 bases). The CDR3 is 15 residues long. The germline CDR1 and CDR2 sequences are GTSNPN and SVGIG (reference sequence). Trimming cost V 5 bases and J 2 bases, with 15 bases left between them. CDR3 coding DNA: TGTGCCTGGTCACGCAGGGGTCTTAACACCGGGGAGCTGTTTTTT. Translation gives CAWSRRGLNTGELFF.

This chain connects TRBV10-3 to TRBJ1-2, with D uncertain. This CDR3 is 12 amino acids long. V lost 3 bases and J 8 bases, leaving 10 bases between the germline ends. Germline CDR1 reads ENHRY; CDR2 reads SYGVKD. DNA of the CDR3: TGTGCCATCAGTGAAAACAGTGCGGGCTACACCTTC. Translating it yields CAISENSAGYTF.

In this sample, this clone turned up once. The chain carries TRBV7-2 and TRBJ2-7; D is possibly TRBD2 (6 bases). Trimming took off 5 bases at V and 0 bases at J, with 11 bases between the two ends. The CDR3 sequence is 14 residues long. Germline CDR1 SGHTA, CDR2 FQGNSA. CDR3 protein: CASSVTGGSYEQYF. The CDR3 nucleotides are TGTGCCAGCAGCGTGACCGGGGGCTCCTACGAGCAGTACTTC.

The J gene is TRBJ2-1, the V gene TRBV7-2; 7 nucleotides agree with TRBD1. Germline CDR1 SGHTA, CDR2 FQGNSA. This CDR3 comprises 16 residues. The J segment lost 7 bases and the V segment lost 5 bases, leaving 14 bases of the junction unmatched. This CDR3 reads CASSPLARGGRNEQFF. The CDR3 DNA follows: TGTGCCAGCAGCCCCCTCGCTAGAGGGGGCCGGAATGAGCAGTTCTTC.

This sequence joins TRBV9 and TRBJ1-5; D gene ambiguous. Trimming stripped 0 bases from V and 6 bases from J, with 4 bases between. Germline V gene data show CDR1 as SGDLS and CDR2 as YYNGEE. The CDR3 has 12 amino acids. CDR3 region: CASSVDGQPQHF. In nucleotides, the CDR3 is TGTGCCAGCAGCGTAGACGGTCAGCCCCAGCATTTT. The full variable domain, completed using reference TRBV9 and TRBJ1-5, is DSGVTQTPKHLITATGQRVTLRCSPRSGDLSVYWYQQSLDQGLQFLIQYYNGEERAKGNILERFSAQQFPDLHSELNLSSLELGDSALYFCASSVDGQPQHFGDGTRLSIL.

This clone is categorized as medium-sized. The chain is built from TRBV2 and TRBJ1-1; a weak D match, TRBD1 (6 bases). The germline V gene encodes CDR1 SNHLY and CDR2 FYNNEI. There are 16 residues in the CDR3. The ends were cut back, 6 bases at V and 1 base at J, with 18 bases in the middle. The CDR3 DNA is TGTGCCAGCAGCGATGAAGTAGGGACAACGAACACTGAAGCTTTCTTT. Amino acid sequence: CASSDEVGTTNTEAFF.

The V gene is TRBV10-3, the J gene TRBJ2-7, with a tentative D call TRBD1 (6 bases). Germline CDR1 is ENHRY and CDR2 is SYGVKD. The CDR3 has 14 residues. Trimming cost V 4 bases and J 6 bases, with 16 bases left between them. The CDR3 loop is CAISGGRGESEQYF. The CDR3 bases are TGTGCCATCAGTGGTGGCAGGGGTGAAAGCGAGCAGTACTTC.

This chain joins TRBV30 and TRBJ2-2; 10 nucleotides match TRBD1. J lost 7 bases, V lost 4 bases, and 6 bases had no gene match. Germline-derived CDR1 and CDR2 are GTSNPN and SVGIG (reference sequence). The CDR3 is 14 amino acids. CDR3 amino acids: CAWKYGTGVGELFF. The CDR3 nucleotides read TGTGCCTGGAAGTACGGGACAGGGGTCGGGGAGCTGTTTTTT.

The chain combines TRBV5-4 with TRBJ1-5; no clear D gene. The V gene lost 3 bases and the J gene lost 5 bases, with 6 bases spanning the gap. The CDR3 totals 12 residues. Per germline, CDR1 SGHNT and CDR2 YYREEE (reference sequence). CDR3 in DNA: TGTGCCAGCAGCTCGCAGTATCAGCCCCAGCATTTT. It is translated as CASSSQYQPQHF.

This chain links TRBV19 with TRBJ1-5, with D unresolved. The CDR3 extends over 15 amino acids. The ends were cut back, 3 bases at V and 6 bases at J, with 15 bases in the middle. Germline loops: CDR1 LNHDA, CDR2 SQIVND (reference sequence). CDR3 DNA: TGTGCCAGTAGTATTGGCCGTGAGCTAGGTCAGCCCCAGCATTTT. Translating gives CASSIGRELGQPQHF.

This sequence joins TRBV7-2 and TRBJ2-2; 12 positions match TRBD1. The CDR3 totals 15 residues. Per the germline V gene, CDR1 is SGHTA and CDR2 is FQGNSA. V lost 5 bases to trimming and J lost 6 bases; unmatched junction nucleotides: 4. CDR3 DNA: TGTGCCAGCAGCACCGGGACAGGGGGCTCCGGGGAGCTGTTTTTT. It translates to CASSTGTGGSGELFF. The full variable domain, with the rest looked up from reference TRBV7-2 and TRBJ2-2, is GAGVSQSPSNKVTEKGKDVELRCDPISGHTALYWYRQSLGQGLEFLIYFQGNSAPDKSGLPSDRFSAERTGGSVSTLTIQRTQQEDSAVYLCASSTGTGGSGELFFGEGSRLTVL.

The chain recombines TRBV5-4 with TRBJ1-1; TRBD1 might be the D (5 bases). V lost 0 bases and J 5 bases, leaving 11 bases between the germline ends. Germline V gene lookup returns CDR1 SGHNT and CDR2 YYREEE (reference sequence). This CDR3 is built from 14 residues. The CDR3 DNA follows: TGTGCCAGCAGCTTGGACAGGCGGGGGACTGAAGCTTTCTTT. This encodes CASSLDRRGTEAFF.

This chain links TRBV6-5 with TRBJ2-3; a possible D gene is TRBD2 (6 bases). V dropped 6 bases and J dropped 8 bases, with 9 bases sitting between them. Looked up from germline, CDR1 is MNHEY and CDR2 is SVGAGI. The CDR3 totals 11 residues. This CDR3 is CASSRGGTQYF. CDR3 nucleotide sequence: TGTGCCAGCAGCCGGGGAGGTACGCAGTATTTT.

This sequence joins TRBV5-1 and TRBJ1-6; D might be TRBD1 (6 bases). The V end was cut by 4 bases, the J end by 7 bases, with 9 bases between. This CDR3 comprises 13 residues. Per the germline V gene, CDR1 is SGHRS and CDR2 is YFSETQ. The CDR3 bases are TGCGCCAGCAGCCTCGACAGGAATTCACCCCTCCACTTT. It is translated as CASSLDRNSPLHF.

The V call is TRBV13, the J call TRBJ2-7; 7 bases align to TRBD2. This CDR3 has 16 amino acids. After removal of 5 bases from V and 3 bases from J, the junction contained 13 bases not matched to a gene. CDR1 PRHDT and CDR2 FYEKMQ come from the germline V gene (reference sequence). The CDR3 protein is CASSAIGRGPYYEQYF. The CDR3 nucleotides read TGTGCCAGCAGCGCGATAGGGAGGGGACCTTACTACGAGCAGTACTTC.